The 10 T cell receptor beta chains below all came from one sample that was sequenced in a study of naive and memory T cell subsets. Study results and limitations: Possibly reflecting memory cells re-expressing CD45RA, a few larger clonotypes occurred in naive repertoires, especially CD8.

The beta constant-region primer was an equimolar mix of two oligonucleotides covering TRBC1 and TRBC2. Four rounds of PCR amplified the ligated cDNA using nested alpha and beta constant-region primers plus SP2. TCRdb redid the calling of the UMI-ligation and nested PCR reads with MiXCR, one entry per CDR3 protein. The repertoire consists of under 150,000 distinct CDR3 sequences, with 15% to 25% occurring once and the leading ten covering approximately 0.63%. No antigen is known for these receptors. Sequencing was done on a sample of naive CD8+ T cells from blood. These receptors were collected from a human donor in good health.

This clonotype was counted a few times. This chain uses TRBV7-2 with TRBJ2-1; a weak D match, TRBD2 (6 bases). Germline lookup yields CDR1 SGHTA and CDR2 FQGNSA. Trimming left V 4 bases short and J 7 bases short, with 17 bases between. This CDR3 has 15 residues. CDR3 sequence: CASSWNPGGGNEQFF. CDR3 nucleotide sequence: TGTGCCAGCAGCTGGAACCCGGGTGGGGGGAATGAGCAGTTCTTC.

The chain employs TRBV7-9 and TRBJ1-5; the D gene is possibly TRBD1 (6 bases). The germline gives CDR1 SEHNR, CDR2 FQNEAQ (reference sequence). Trimming took 3 bases from V and 6 from J, leaving 9 bases between them. The CDR3 length is 13 residues. CDR3 DNA: TGTGCCAGCAGCTTCAAGGGGGGTCAGCCCCAGCATTTT. It specifies CASSFKGGQPQHF.

The chain has TRBV29-1 and TRBJ2-2; possible D gene TRBD2, 6 bases. The CDR3 length is 13 residues. Germline V lookup: CDR1 SQVTM, CDR2 ANQGSEA. V gave up 7 bases and J gave up 5 bases, with 14 bases separating them. The CDR3 DNA reads TGCAGCGCCGCGAGCCTAGCGACCGGGGAGCTGTTTTTT. Amino acid sequence: CSAASLATGELFF.

This clonotype was detected a few times. The rearrangement uses TRBV7-8 and TRBJ2-1, with TRBD1 as a possible D gene (6 bases). Deletions cut 6 bases from V and 7 bases from J, with 16 bases between. Germline V lookup: CDR1 SGHVS, CDR2 FQNEAQ. The CDR3 length is 14 residues. The CDR3 nucleotides are TGTGCCAGCAGGGAACAGGGTACGGGAAATGAGCAGTTCTTC. Translating it yields CASREQGTGNEQFF. Full variable domain (remainder filled in from reference TRBV7-8 and TRBJ2-1): GAGVSQSPRYKVAKRGQDVALRCDPISGHVSLFWYQQALGQGPEFLTYFQNEAQLDKSGLPSDRFFAERPEGSVSTLKIQRTQQEDSAVYLCASREQGTGNEQFFGPGTRLTVL.

The CDR3, as DNA: TGTGCCAGCAGTTACTCCCAGCAAATGGTGGATGAGCAGTTCTTC. Translating gives CASSYSQQMVDEQFF. The chain combines TRBV6-5 with TRBJ2-1, with unresolved D. Germline CDR1 is MNHEY and CDR2 is SVGAGI. The germline V and J ends were trimmed by 0 bases and 8 bases, with 14 bases remaining between them. The CDR3 contains 15 residues.

This clonotype appeared a few times. The CDR3 loop is CASRVGGPPLGTEAFF. The CDR3 region has the DNA TGTGCCAGCAGAGTCGGGGGGCCCCCATTGGGAACTGAAGCTTTCTTT. The chain combines TRBV27 with TRBJ1-1; perhaps TRBD1 as D (6 bases). The V end lost 6 bases, the J end lost 5 bases, and 22 bases lay between the germline ends. The CDR3 is 16 residues long. The germline V gene has CDR1 MNHEY and CDR2 SMNVEV (reference sequence).

V is TRBV29-1 and J is TRBJ2-4, with TRBD2 matching over 12 bases. CDR3 length: 16 amino acids. Trimming removed 3 bases from V and 3 bases from J; junction bases left unmatched: 6. The germline V gene encodes CDR1 SQVTM and CDR2 ANQGSEA. The CDR3 protein is CSVDGLAGRDKNIQYF. CDR3 nucleotides: TGCAGCGTTGATGGACTAGCGGGACGGGACAAAAACATTCAGTACTTC.

The chain is built from TRBV21-1 and TRBJ2-7; the table gives TRBD1 as D, unverified against the DNA. TRBV21-1 is a pseudogene. There are 15 residues in the CDR3. DNA for the CDR3: TGTGCCAGCAGCCAAGACGGGACAAGGCCCTACGAGCAGTACTTC. Amino acid sequence: CASSQDGTRPYEQYF.

This clonotype has just one count. The gene calls are TRBV20-1 and TRBJ2-7, with a weak D call TRBD2 (5 bases). CDR1 DFQATT and CDR2 SNEGSKA come from the germline V gene (reference sequence). The CDR3 contains 14 residues. V was pared by 6 bases and J by 1 base, with 16 bases between. CDR3 sequence: CSATGNSGSYEQYF. The CDR3 DNA reads as TGCAGTGCCACCGGGAATAGTGGTTCCTACGAGCAGTACTTC.

CDR3 amino acids: CASSRTRTGAVKTQYF. CDR3 DNA: TGTGCCAGCAGCCGGACACGGACAGGGGCCGTAAAGACCCAGTACTTC. The V and J genes are TRBV7-8 and TRBJ2-5; TRBD1 agrees at 9 bases. Germline lookup yields CDR1 SGHVS and CDR2 FQNEAQ. The CDR3 runs to 16 residues. The V and J ends lost 5 bases and 6 bases, in that order; junction bases with no gene match: 13.